The present TCR beta chain was sequenced within a study of identical twins' blood T cells. The authors' processing: Clonotypes per individual ranged from about 100,000 to nearly 550,000. TCRdb re-called the 5' RACE reads with MiXCR, one entry per CDR3 protein. These V and J calls originate from TCRdb's pipeline instead of the authors' own analysis. The table includes 350,000 to 400,000 distinct CDR3 sequences, about 28% detected once. This clonotype has more than one count but fewer than ten. What it binds is not known. CDR3 length: 15 residues. The V segment lost 2 bases and the J segment 5 bases; nucleotides outside the gene matches: 5. CDR1 and CDR2 (germline): MNHEY, SVGAGI. Study-level results: Twins shared more top CDR3 clonotypes than unrelated donors did. Even for out-of-frame TCRbeta, twins reportedly shared V gene usage much more than unrelated donors.

This chain uses TRBV6-5 with TRBJ1-1, with 10 bases fitting TRBD1. Sample: PBMCs. The receptor comes from a woman between 18 and 55 years old in good health. CDR3 in amino acids: CASSYGTGAKTEAFF. The CDR3 DNA is TGTGCCAGCAGTTACGGGACAGGGGCTAAGACTGAAGCTTTCTTT.